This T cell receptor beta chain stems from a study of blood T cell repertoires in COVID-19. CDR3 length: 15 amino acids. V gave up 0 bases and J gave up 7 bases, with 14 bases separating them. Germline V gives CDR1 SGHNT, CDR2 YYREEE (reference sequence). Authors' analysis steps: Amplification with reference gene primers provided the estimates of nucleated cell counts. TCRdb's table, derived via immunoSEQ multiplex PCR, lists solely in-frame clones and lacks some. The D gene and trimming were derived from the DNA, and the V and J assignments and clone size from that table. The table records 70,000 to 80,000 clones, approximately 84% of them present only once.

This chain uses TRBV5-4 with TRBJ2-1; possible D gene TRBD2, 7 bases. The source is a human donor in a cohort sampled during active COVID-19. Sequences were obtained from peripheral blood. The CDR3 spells CASSLDGGPRNEQFF. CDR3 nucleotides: TGTGCCAGCAGCTTGGACGGGGGGCCCAGGAATGAGCAGTTCTTC.